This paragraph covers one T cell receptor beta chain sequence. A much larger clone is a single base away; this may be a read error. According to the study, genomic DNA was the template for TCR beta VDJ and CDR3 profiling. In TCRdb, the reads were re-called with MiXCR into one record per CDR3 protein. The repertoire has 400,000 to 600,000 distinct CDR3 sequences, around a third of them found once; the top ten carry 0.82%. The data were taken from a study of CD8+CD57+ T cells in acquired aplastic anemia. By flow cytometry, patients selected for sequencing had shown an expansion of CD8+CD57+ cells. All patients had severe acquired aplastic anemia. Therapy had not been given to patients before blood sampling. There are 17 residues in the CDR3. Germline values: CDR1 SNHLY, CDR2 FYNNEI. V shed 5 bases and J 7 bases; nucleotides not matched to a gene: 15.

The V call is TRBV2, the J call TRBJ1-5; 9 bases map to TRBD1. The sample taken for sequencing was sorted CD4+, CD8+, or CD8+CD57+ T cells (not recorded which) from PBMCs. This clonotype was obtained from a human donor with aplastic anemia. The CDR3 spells CASSLLRSGQGGQPQHF. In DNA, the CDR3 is TGTGCCAGCAGTCTTCTTCGATCGGGACAGGGTGGCCAGCCCCAGCATTTT.